Following are 21 T cell receptor beta chains from one sample sequenced in a study of blood T cell repertoires in COVID-19. Using immunoSEQ multiplex PCR, the repertoire was profiled, and TCRdb retains in-frame clones only, with some absent. The sample has roughly 80,000 clones, about four fifths seen once. The sample comprised peripheral blood. Receptors originate from a man aged 50-60 years with acute or convalescent COVID-19.

The V call is TRBV11-2, the J call TRBJ2-5; 7 nucleotides line up with TRBD1. V lost 5 bases to trimming and J lost 2 bases; unmatched junction nucleotides: 8. CDR1 SGHAT and CDR2 FQNNGV come from the germline V gene. This CDR3 contains 15 residues. The CDR3 nucleotides are TGTGCCAGCAGCCTCCAACCGGACAGGCAAGAGACCCAGTACTTC. Translation: CASSLQPDRQETQYF. The full variable domain, its missing parts supplied by reference TRBV11-2 and TRBJ2-5, is EAGVAQSPRYKIIEKRQSVAFWCNPISGHATLYWYQQILGQGPKLLIQFQNNGVVDDSQLPKDRFSAERLKGVDSTLKIQPAKLEDSAVYLCASSLQPDRQETQYFGPGTRLLVL.

The chain combines TRBV9 with TRBJ2-2; D might be TRBD1 (6 bases). This CDR3 is 16 amino acids long. With 5 bases removed from V and 3 bases from J, the gap between germline ends came to 17 bases. Germline values: CDR1 SGDLS, CDR2 YYNGEE. The CDR3 DNA is TGTGCCAGCAGTCAAGGTGGTCAGGGGCACACCGGGGAGCTGTTTTTT. Amino acids: CASSQGGQGHTGELFF.

J is TRBJ2-1 and V is TRBV27; 12 bases match TRBD2. V shed 4 bases and J 7 bases; nucleotides not matched to a gene: 2. Germline CDR1 MNHEY, CDR2 SMNVEV (reference sequence). This CDR3 region has 14 residues. The CDR3 sequence is CASSSSGRGNEQFF. The CDR3 nucleotides are TGTGCCAGCAGTTCTAGCGGGAGGGGGAATGAGCAGTTCTTC.

The chain has TRBV11-2 and TRBJ2-2; D is unresolved. The CDR3 totals 13 residues. Germline V gives CDR1 SGHAT, CDR2 FQNNGV. V was clipped by 0 bases and J by 7 bases, with 6 bases between them. In nucleotides, the CDR3 is TGTGCCAGCAGCTTAGATCTAGGCGGGGAGCTGTTTTTT. The encoded protein is CASSLDLGGELFF.

The gene calls are TRBV5-4 and TRBJ2-7; TRBD2 aligns across 12 bases. CDR1 SGHNT and CDR2 YYREEE come from the germline V gene (reference sequence). V was pared by 0 bases and J by 2 bases, with 6 bases of the junction left unmatched. CDR3 size: 17 residues. The CDR3 nucleotides are TGTGCCAGCAGCTTGGCGCTAGCGGGGGGGCCGGCCTACGAGCAGTACTTC. Its translation: CASSLALAGGPAYEQYF.

V and J are TRBV27 and TRBJ2-1; 10 bases map to TRBD2. V gave up 3 bases and J gave up 2 bases; unmatched junction bases: 4. Germline lookup yields CDR1 MNHEY and CDR2 SMNVEV (reference sequence). The CDR3 is 16 residues long. The CDR3 DNA reads as TGTGCCAGCAGTTTTCTAACTAGCGGGGCCTACAATGAGCAGTTCTTC. Translating gives CASSFLTSGAYNEQFF.

The V gene is TRBV4-2, the J gene TRBJ1-2; tentatively, D is TRBD1 (5 bases). The V gene lost 0 bases and the J gene lost 5 bases, with 13 bases spanning the gap. Germline V gene lookup returns CDR1 LGHNA and CDR2 YNFKEQ. The CDR3 covers 15 residues. The CDR3 nucleotides are TGTGCCAGCAGCCAAGATGGCCAGGGATTTTATGGCTACACCTTC. It translates to CASSQDGQGFYGYTF.

The rearrangement links TRBV11-2 to TRBJ2-7; 10 bases line up with TRBD1. V gave up 1 base and J gave up 6 bases; unmatched junction bases: 0. The germline V gene encodes CDR1 SGHAT and CDR2 FQNNGV. The CDR3 sequence is 13 residues long. The CDR3 DNA reads as TGTGCCAGCAGCTTAGGGACAGGGGGCGAGCAGTACTTC. This translates into CASSLGTGGEQYF.

The V gene is TRBV10-1, the J gene TRBJ1-4; D is uncertain. Trimming cost V 1 base and J 0 bases, with 3 bases left between them. Per germline, CDR1 WNHNN and CDR2 SYGVQD (reference sequence). The CDR3 spans 14 residues. CDR3 protein: CASSEWPTNEKLFF. CDR3 DNA sequence: TGCGCCAGCAGTGAGTGGCCAACTAATGAAAAACTGTTTTTT.

This clone was seen just once. The chain combines TRBV16 with TRBJ1-2, with D unclear. The CDR3 extends over 11 amino acids. Trimming cost V 0 bases and J 7 bases, with 3 bases left between them. Germline CDR1 and CDR2: KGHSY and FQNENV. The CDR3 region has the DNA TGTGCCAGCAGCCAATCCCGTGGCTACACCTTC. It translates to CASSQSRGYTF.

This chain uses TRBV6-5 with TRBJ1-2; 11 bases map to TRBD1. J gave up 8 bases and V 8 bases, and 7 bases lay outside the gene matches. The CDR3 extends over 13 amino acids. Germline values: CDR1 MNHEY, CDR2 SVGAGI. The chain's CDR3 is CASRTGGAEGYTF. CDR3 bases: TGTGCCAGCCGGACAGGGGGCGCGGAGGGCTACACCTTC.

The rearrangement joins TRBV6-2 or TRBV6-3 to TRBJ1-2; D might be TRBD1 (6 bases). V lost 4 bases to trimming and J lost 8 bases, with 14 bases between them. Germline V gives CDR1 MNHEY, CDR2 SVGEGT. This CDR3 is 13 amino acids long. The CDR3 DNA follows: TGTGCCAGCAGTTCCCAGGGGAGCCAGGGCTACACCTTC. Translation gives CASSSQGSQGYTF.

The V gene is TRBV25-1, the J gene TRBJ2-7; D is possibly TRBD1 (7 bases). The CDR3 contains 15 residues. Trimming removed 2 bases at V and 2 bases at J, with 13 bases between. Germline V gene sequence: CDR1 MGHDK, CDR2 SYGVNS. The CDR3 is CASSEGGTEAYEQYF. The CDR3 nucleotides are TGTGCCAGCAGTGAAGGGGGGACAGAGGCCTACGAGCAGTACTTC.

V usage is TRBV3-1 (or the pseudogene TRBV3-2) and J usage is TRBJ2-2, with TRBD1 matching over 7 bases. The V segment lost 2 bases and the J segment 8 bases; nucleotides outside the gene matches: 20. Germline CDR1 is LGHDT and CDR2 is YNNKEL (reference sequence). This CDR3 is built from 19 residues. CDR3 in DNA: TGTGCCAGCAGCCAACGGCGCTTGGGCCAGGCAGGGGGTGGAGGGGAGCTGTTTTTT. Translation: CASSQRRLGQAGGGGELFF.

This sequence joins TRBV7-5 and TRBJ1-1; the table's D call, TRBD1, was not checked against the DNA. TRBV7-5 is an annotated pseudogene. This CDR3 has 17 residues. The CDR3 protein is CARSLVSGRAMNTEAFF. In DNA, the CDR3 is TGTGCCAGAAGCTTAGTGTCGGGCAGGGCCATGAACACTGAAGCTTTCTTT.

The chain uses TRBV4-3 and TRBJ2-3; 12 positions agree with TRBD2. The trim removed 0 bases at V and 4 bases at J, leaving 14 bases unmatched. The CDR3 length is 20 residues. CDR1 LGHNA and CDR2 YSLEER come from the germline V gene. CDR3 loop: CASSQDRGLVLAGGSDTQYF. As DNA, the CDR3 is TGCGCCAGCAGCCAAGATAGGGGGTTGGTACTAGCGGGGGGCTCAGATACGCAGTATTTT.

The chain couples TRBV5-6 to TRBJ2-7; no definite D call. The CDR3 loop spans 14 amino acids. Trimming took off 4 bases at V and 0 bases at J, with 11 bases between the two ends. The germline CDR1 and CDR2 sequences are SGHDT and YYEEEE. CDR3: CASSVRYSSYEQYF. Here the CDR3 DNA reads TGTGCCAGCAGCGTTCGGTATTCCTCCTACGAGCAGTACTTC.

This chain uses TRBV4-3 with TRBJ2-5, with a possible D match to TRBD1 (5 bases). Germline V CDR1 and CDR2: LGHNA, YSLEER. Trimming cost V 1 base and J 4 bases, with 10 bases left between them. The CDR3 runs to 14 residues. The CDR3 DNA reads TGCGCCAGCAGCCAAGGACTGGGGCTAGAGACCCAGTACTTC. Its translation: CASSQGLGLETQYF.

The chain combines TRBV4-2 with TRBJ1-4, with 10 bases that match TRBD1. The CDR3 is 18 amino acids. Trimming at V came to 4 bases and at J to 5 bases, leaving 13 bases not matched to a gene. CDR1 is LGHNA and CDR2 is YNFKEQ in the germline V gene. In DNA, the CDR3 is TGTGCCAGCAGCCTTCGGACAGGGGGACGTGTGGGGAATGAAAAACTGTTTTTT. It encodes CASSLRTGGRVGNEKLFF.

The V call is TRBV28, the J call TRBJ2-2, with D hard to call. The germline V gene has CDR1 MDHEN and CDR2 SYDVKM. Trimming stripped 3 bases from V and 7 bases from J, with 3 bases between. The CDR3 sequence is 11 residues long. The CDR3 is CASSFIGELFF. The DNA of the CDR3 is TGTGCCAGCAGTTTCATCGGGGAGCTGTTTTTT.

CDR3 sequence: CASSSRLGSGGADTQYF. The CDR3 DNA reads as TGTGCCAGCAGCTCCCGATTGGGTAGCGGGGGGGCAGATACGCAGTATTTT. V usage is TRBV11-2 and J usage is TRBJ2-3, with 11 bases identical to TRBD2. V shed 4 bases and J 4 bases; nucleotides not matched to a gene: 10. The germline CDR1 and CDR2 sequences are SGHAT and FQNNGV. The CDR3 runs 17 residues.